This T cell receptor (beta chain) was sequenced during a study of control samples from healthy donors and cancer patients. Repertoires were generated with immunoSEQ multiplex PCR, while TCRdb's copy carries only in-frame clones and drops some. The sample carries some 250,000 clones, approximately 80% recorded once. In germline, CDR1 is SNHLY, CDR2 FYNNEI. Between the trimmed V and J ends, which lost 7 bases and 1 base, there was a span of 35 bases. The CDR3 is 23 residues long. Sequencing was done on a sample of PBMCs. The clonotype comes from an older woman with lung cancer. The rearrangement joins TRBV2 to TRBJ2-6, with D perhaps matching TRBD1 or TRBD2 (7 bases each). CDR3 nucleotide sequence: TGTGCCAGCAAAATCCCCAGGGGGGGCAATCCACCCCAGCGGGGATCTGGGGCCAACGTCCTGACTTTC. This sequence encodes CASKIPRGGNPPQRGSGANVLTF.